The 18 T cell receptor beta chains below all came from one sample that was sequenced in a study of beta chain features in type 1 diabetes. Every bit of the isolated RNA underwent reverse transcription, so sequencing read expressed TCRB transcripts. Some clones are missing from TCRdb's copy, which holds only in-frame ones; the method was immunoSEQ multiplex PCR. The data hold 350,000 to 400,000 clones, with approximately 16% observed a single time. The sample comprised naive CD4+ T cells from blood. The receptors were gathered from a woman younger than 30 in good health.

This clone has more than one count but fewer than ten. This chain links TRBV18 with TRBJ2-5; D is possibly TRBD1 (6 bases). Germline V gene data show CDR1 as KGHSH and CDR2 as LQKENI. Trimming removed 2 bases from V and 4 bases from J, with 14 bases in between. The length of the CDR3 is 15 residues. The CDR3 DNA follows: TGTGCCAGCTCACCATTCGGCACAGGGTTAGAGACCCAGTACTTC. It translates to CASSPFGTGLETQYF.

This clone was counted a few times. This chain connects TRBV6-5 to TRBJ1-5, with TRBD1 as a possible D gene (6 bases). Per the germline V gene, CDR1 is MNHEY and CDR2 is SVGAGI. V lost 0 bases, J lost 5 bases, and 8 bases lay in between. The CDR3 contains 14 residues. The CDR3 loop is CASSYSTGHQPQHF. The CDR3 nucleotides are TGTGCCAGCAGTTACTCGACAGGCCATCAGCCCCAGCATTTT.

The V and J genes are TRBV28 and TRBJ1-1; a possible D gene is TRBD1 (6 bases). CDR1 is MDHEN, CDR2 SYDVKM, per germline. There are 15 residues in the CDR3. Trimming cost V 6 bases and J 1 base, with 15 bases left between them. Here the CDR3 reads CASSDQKQGNTEAFF. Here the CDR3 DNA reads TGTGCCAGCAGCGATCAAAAACAGGGGAACACTGAAGCTTTCTTT.

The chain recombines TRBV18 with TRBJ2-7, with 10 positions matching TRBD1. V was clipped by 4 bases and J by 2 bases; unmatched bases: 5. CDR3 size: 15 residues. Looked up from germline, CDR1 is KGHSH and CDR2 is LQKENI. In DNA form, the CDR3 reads TGTGCCAGCTCACGTACCGGGACAGGGGCCTACGAGCAGTACTTC. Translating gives CASSRTGTGAYEQYF.

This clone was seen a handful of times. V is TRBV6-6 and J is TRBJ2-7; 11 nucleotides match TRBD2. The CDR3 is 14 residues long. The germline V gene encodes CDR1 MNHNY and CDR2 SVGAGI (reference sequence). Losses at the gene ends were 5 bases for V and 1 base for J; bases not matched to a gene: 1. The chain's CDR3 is CASSRLAGSYEQYF. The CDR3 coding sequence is TGTGCCAGCAGTAGACTAGCGGGATCCTACGAGCAGTACTTC.

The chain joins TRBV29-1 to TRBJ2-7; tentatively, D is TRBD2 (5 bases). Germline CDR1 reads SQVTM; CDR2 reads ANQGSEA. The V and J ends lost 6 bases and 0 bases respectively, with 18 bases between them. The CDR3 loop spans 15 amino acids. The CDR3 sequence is CSVEVSGRFSYEQYF. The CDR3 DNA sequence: TGCAGCGTAGAGGTCAGCGGACGGTTCTCCTACGAGCAGTACTTC.

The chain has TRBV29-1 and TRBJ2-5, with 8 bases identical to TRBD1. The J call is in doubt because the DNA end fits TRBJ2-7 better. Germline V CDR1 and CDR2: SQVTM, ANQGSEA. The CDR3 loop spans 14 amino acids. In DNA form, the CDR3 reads TGCAGCGCCGTCAAAACGGGACAGGCCTACGAGCAGTACTTC. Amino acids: CSAVKTGQAYEQYF.

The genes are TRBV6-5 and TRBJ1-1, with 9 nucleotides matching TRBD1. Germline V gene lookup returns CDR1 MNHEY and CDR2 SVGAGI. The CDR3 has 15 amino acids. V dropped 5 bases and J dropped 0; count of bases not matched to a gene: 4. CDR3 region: CASSKGTGMNTEAFF. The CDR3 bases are TGTGCCAGCAGTAAAGGGACAGGGATGAACACTGAAGCTTTCTTT.

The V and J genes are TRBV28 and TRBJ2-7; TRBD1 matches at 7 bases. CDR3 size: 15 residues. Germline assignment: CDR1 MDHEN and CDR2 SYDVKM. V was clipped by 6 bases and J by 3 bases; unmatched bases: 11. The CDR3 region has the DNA TGTGCCAGCAGACGCTCGGGGACAGAACGCTACGAGCAGTACTTC. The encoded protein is CASRRSGTERYEQYF.

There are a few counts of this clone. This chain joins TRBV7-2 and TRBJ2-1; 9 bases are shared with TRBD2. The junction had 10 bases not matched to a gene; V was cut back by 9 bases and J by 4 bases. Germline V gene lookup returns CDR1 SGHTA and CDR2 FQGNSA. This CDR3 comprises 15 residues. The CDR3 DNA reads TGTGCCAGTCAGGCGACTAGCGGAATATACAATGAGCAGTTCTTC. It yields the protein CASQATSGIYNEQFF.

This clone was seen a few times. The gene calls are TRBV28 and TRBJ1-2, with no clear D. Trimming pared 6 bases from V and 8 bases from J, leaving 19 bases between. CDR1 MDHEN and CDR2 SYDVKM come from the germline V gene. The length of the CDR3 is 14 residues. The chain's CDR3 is CASRAGSPSRGYTF. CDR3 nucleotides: TGTGCCAGCAGGGCGGGGTCCCCTAGTCGAGGCTACACCTTC.

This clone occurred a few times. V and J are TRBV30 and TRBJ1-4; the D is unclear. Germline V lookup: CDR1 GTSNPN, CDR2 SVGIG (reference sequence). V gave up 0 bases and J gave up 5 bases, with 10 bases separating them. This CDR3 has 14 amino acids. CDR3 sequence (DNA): TGTGCCTGGAGTGTAAGCGGAGCCAATGAAAAACTGTTTTTT. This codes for CAWSVSGANEKLFF.

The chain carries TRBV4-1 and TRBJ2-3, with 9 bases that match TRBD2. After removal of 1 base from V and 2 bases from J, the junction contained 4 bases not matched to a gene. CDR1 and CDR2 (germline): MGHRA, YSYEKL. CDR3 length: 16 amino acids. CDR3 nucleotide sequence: TGCGCCAGCAGCCAAGTGAGCGGGAGGCTCACAGATACGCAGTATTTT. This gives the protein CASSQVSGRLTDTQYF.

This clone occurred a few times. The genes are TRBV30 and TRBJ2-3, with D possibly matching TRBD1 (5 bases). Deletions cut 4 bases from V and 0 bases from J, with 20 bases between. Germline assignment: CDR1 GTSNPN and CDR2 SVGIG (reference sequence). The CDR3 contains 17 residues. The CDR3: CAWISSPGRASTDTQYF. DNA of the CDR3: TGTGCCTGGATTTCTTCCCCCGGCAGGGCTAGCACAGATACGCAGTATTTT.

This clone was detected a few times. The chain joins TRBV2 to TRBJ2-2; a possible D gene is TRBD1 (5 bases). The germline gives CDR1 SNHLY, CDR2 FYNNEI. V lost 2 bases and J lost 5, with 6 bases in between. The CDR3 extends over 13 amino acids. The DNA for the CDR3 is TGTGCCAGCAGTGAACAGGGAACCGGGGAGCTGTTTTTT. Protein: CASSEQGTGELFF.

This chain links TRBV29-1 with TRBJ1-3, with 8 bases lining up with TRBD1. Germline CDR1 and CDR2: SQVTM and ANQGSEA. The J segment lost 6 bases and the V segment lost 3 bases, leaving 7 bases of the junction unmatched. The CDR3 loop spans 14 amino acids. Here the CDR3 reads CSVEKQGVVNTIYF. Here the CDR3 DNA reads TGCAGCGTTGAGAAACAGGGGGTAGTAAACACCATATATTTT.

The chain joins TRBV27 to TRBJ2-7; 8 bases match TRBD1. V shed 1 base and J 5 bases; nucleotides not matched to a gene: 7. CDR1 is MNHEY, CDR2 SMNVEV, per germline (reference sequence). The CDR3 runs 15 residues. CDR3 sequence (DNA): TGTGCCAGCAGTTTATGGACAGGGCCTAGGAACGAGCAGTACTTC. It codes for CASSLWTGPRNEQYF.

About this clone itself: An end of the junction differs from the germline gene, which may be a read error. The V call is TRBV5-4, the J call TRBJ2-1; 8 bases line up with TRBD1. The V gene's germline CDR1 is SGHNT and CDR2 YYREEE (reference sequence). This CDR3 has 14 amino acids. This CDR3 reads CASSHGQGYNEQFF. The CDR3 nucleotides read TGCGCCAGCAGCCACGGACAGGGCTACAATGAGCAGTTCTTC. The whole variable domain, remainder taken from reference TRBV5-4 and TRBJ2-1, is ETGVTQSPTHLIKTRGQQVTLRCSSQSGHNTVSWYQQALGQGPQFIFQYYREEENGRGNFPPRFSGLQFPNYSSELNVNALELDDSALYLCASSHGQGYNEQFFGPGTRLTVL.